This paragraph covers one T cell receptor (beta chain) sequence. Antigen: not known. At the Johns Hopkins FTIC core, DNA taken from cultured CD4+ T cells was sequenced by way of the Oncomine TCR Beta short-read assay. One entry per CDR3 protein, called by TCRdb with MiXCR from the PCR reads. The sample includes tens of thousands of distinct CDR3 sequences, 46% of them seen just once. The sample comes from a study of vaccination and CD4 T cells after COVID-19. In the study overall: The convalescents, six males and four females, included two who were Hispanic.

V was trimmed by 7 bases and J by 6 bases, leaving 11 bases between them. The CDR3 sequence is 11 residues long. Germline loops: CDR1 DFQATT, CDR2 SNEGSKA (reference sequence). Noted time point: late sampling 161 to 241 days after vaccination in a few convalescent patients. The treatment here: roughly ten-day PBMC culture with coronavirus spike peptide pools or control peptides (ViraFEST assay). Peptide-pool expansion of antigen-specific T cells preceded TCR sequencing in ViraFEST. Culture of approximately 2.1 million PBMCs per well took place with about 10 IU/ml IL-2 and 8 to 10 ug/ml peptide pools.

This sample comprised CD4+ T cells from blood, cultured in vitro, obtained about 7 months after SARS-CoV-2 vaccination. This TCR came from a human donor who had recovered from COVID-19. V gene TRBV20-1 combines with J gene TRBJ2-3, with D uncertain. CDR3 DNA: TGCAGTGTGGTGCGCATGGATACGCAGTATTTT. Translation: CSVVRMDTQYF.